A single T cell receptor beta chain is shown here with its context. A read error may account for a junction end that differs from germline. Unique molecular identifiers were incorporated when the TCRbeta library was constructed. One entry per CDR3 protein results from TCRdb running MiXCR on the PCR reads. The sample gives 420,000 or so distinct CDR3 sequences, roughly 11% of which show up once; about 5% is in the top ten. This entry belongs to a study of T-cell reconstitution after alpha-beta-depleted transplantation in children. Germline V lookup: CDR1 SGHTA, CDR2 FQGNSA. CDR3 size: 15 residues. The sequences come from PBMCs from the stem cell graft donor, collected from the stem cell graft. This receptor was obtained from a human donor who donated a stem cell graft to a child with acute myeloid leukemia. The chain links TRBV7-2 to TRBJ2-7; 7 bases agree with TRBD2. CDR3 sequence reads: CASSLVSGISHEQYF. CDR3 bases: TGTGCCAGCAGCTTAGTGAGCGGGATCTCCCACGAGCAGTACTTC.